The 22 T cell receptor beta chains below were found in one sample sequenced in a study of T cell changes during pregnancy in multiple sclerosis. Clones were sequenced by immunoSEQ multiplex PCR, and TCRdb holds only the in-frame ones, with some missing. The sample has more than 30,000 clones; about nine tenths are singletons. Sequences were derived from CD4+ T cells from peripheral blood mononuclear cells, sampled in the third trimester of pregnancy. These TCRs come from a female donor in good health, enrolled as a control in a pregnancy study.

The rearrangement joins TRBV6-6 to TRBJ1-5; D unresolved. Germline V CDR1 and CDR2: MNHNY, SVGAGI (reference sequence). The CDR3 has 15 amino acids. V lost 4 bases and J 4 bases, leaving 14 bases between the germline ends. In nucleotides, the CDR3 is TGTGCCAGCAGTTCCCACGATGGGAGAAATCAGCCCCAGCATTTT. Protein product: CASSSHDGRNQPQHF.

This sequence joins TRBV15 and TRBJ2-1, with D perhaps matching TRBD2 (5 bases). Germline V CDR1 and CDR2: LNHNV, YYDKDF (reference sequence). V was shortened by 0 bases and J by 0 bases, with 12 bases between the two germline ends. The CDR3 spans 17 residues. The DNA for the CDR3 is TGTGCCACCAGCAGAGATTTCGGGGTCGACTCCTACAATGAGCAGTTCTTC. This sequence encodes CATSRDFGVDSYNEQFF.

V and J are TRBV2 and TRBJ2-1, with 9 bases that match TRBD2. With 6 bases clipped from V and 1 base from J, the junction kept 7 bases outside the gene matches. CDR3 length: 16 amino acids. Germline V gene data show CDR1 as SNHLY and CDR2 as FYNNEI. The CDR3 reads CASSEGGGASYNEQFF. In nucleotides, the CDR3 is TGTGCCAGCAGCGAGGGCGGGGGGGCTTCCTACAATGAGCAGTTCTTC.

The CDR3 nucleotides read TGTGCCAGCAGCTTCAGCGGGAGCCCCCAAGAGACCCAGTACTTC. Its protein product is CASSFSGSPQETQYF. The rearrangement uses TRBV5-5 and TRBJ2-5; TRBD2 agrees at 8 bases. The CDR3 loop spans 15 amino acids. Trimming at V came to 2 bases and at J to 1 base, leaving 4 bases not matched to a gene. Germline V gene lookup returns CDR1 SGHKS and CDR2 YYEKEE (reference sequence).

This chain connects TRBV27 to TRBJ2-7, with TRBD1 identical over 7 bases. The ends lost 0 bases at V and 4 bases at J; junction bases unmatched: 3. The germline CDR1 and CDR2 sequences are MNHEY and SMNVEV (reference sequence). The CDR3 consists of 14 residues. The CDR3 bases are TGTGCCAGCAGTTTATCCAGGGGGTTTTACGAGCAGTACTTC. Encoded protein: CASSLSRGFYEQYF.

This rearrangement joins TRBV6-5 to TRBJ2-1; tentative D call: TRBD2 (6 bases). CDR3 length: 11 residues. Germline V gene lookup returns CDR1 MNHEY and CDR2 SVGAGI. The V gene lost 6 bases and the J gene lost 10 bases, with 10 bases spanning the gap. The chain's CDR3 is CASRLAGEQFF. CDR3 DNA: TGTGCCAGCAGACTAGCCGGCGAGCAGTTCTTC.

This clone was counted a few times. This chain joins TRBV19 and TRBJ1-2; D call uncertain. CDR3 length equals 15 residues. Trimming stripped 3 bases from V and 4 bases from J, with 15 bases between. CDR1 and CDR2 (germline): LNHDA, SQIVND (reference sequence). CDR3 protein: CASSMPGRDFYGYTF. The CDR3 DNA sequence: TGTGCCAGTAGTATGCCCGGGAGAGATTTCTATGGCTACACCTTC.

The chain couples TRBV5-8 to TRBJ2-7; 8 bases align to TRBD2. Germline V gives CDR1 SGHTS, CDR2 YDEGEE. This CDR3 has 15 amino acids. V was clipped by 4 bases and J by 0 bases; unmatched bases: 6. The CDR3 DNA follows: TGTGCCAGCAGCCCTAGGACTAGCCGCTCCTACGAGCAGTACTTC. Amino acid sequence: CASSPRTSRSYEQYF.

The chain employs TRBV30 and TRBJ1-2; the match to TRBD1 covers 8 bases. This CDR3 has 15 amino acids. The V and J ends lost 2 bases and 3 bases, in that order; junction bases with no gene match: 8. CDR1 and CDR2 (germline): GTSNPN, SVGIG (reference sequence). The CDR3 sequence is CAWSIEQGDHYGYTF. In nucleotides, the CDR3 is TGTGCCTGGAGTATCGAACAGGGGGATCACTATGGCTACACCTTC.

A word on this clone: A junction end diverges from the germline sequence, so it may reflect a read error. The chain couples TRBV7-8 to TRBJ2-5; TRBD1 agrees at 9 bases. CDR3 length equals 16 residues. CDR1 is SGHVS, CDR2 FQNEAQ, per germline. CDR3 sequence (DNA): TGTGCCAGCAGCCTAGCGGCCGGACAGGGGTCAGAGACCCAGTACTTC. Encoded protein: CASSLAAGQGSETQYF.

CDR3 residues: CATSRATGDGYTF. The CDR3 coding sequence is TGTGCCACCAGCAGAGCTACAGGGGATGGCTACACCTTC. The chain combines TRBV15 with TRBJ1-2; TRBD1 aligns across 7 bases. There are 13 residues in the CDR3. From germline, CDR1 is LNHNV and CDR2 YYDKDF (reference sequence). With V trimmed by 1 base and J by 6 bases, 2 bases remained unmatched.

This clone was observed a few times. The gene calls are TRBV5-8 and TRBJ2-7; D is unclear. V lost 5 bases and J lost 5, with 11 bases in between. Germline values: CDR1 SGHTS, CDR2 YDEGEE. The CDR3 runs to 12 residues. The CDR3 sequence is CASSREGDEQYF. CDR3 nucleotides: TGTGCCAGCAGTCGAGAAGGAGACGAGCAGTACTTC.

The V gene is TRBV5-1, the J gene TRBJ2-3; tentative D call: TRBD1 (6 bases). The ends were cut back, 7 bases at V and 0 bases at J, with 12 bases in the middle. This CDR3 contains 14 residues. Germline V lookup: CDR1 SGHRS, CDR2 YFSETQ. DNA of the CDR3: TGCGCCAGCGGCAAGGACAGCAGCACAGATACGCAGTATTTT. Its protein is CASGKDSSTDTQYF.

This clone was detected only once. V gene TRBV15 combines with J gene TRBJ2-7; 8 bases agree with TRBD1. Germline lookup yields CDR1 LNHNV and CDR2 YYDKDF (reference sequence). CDR3 size: 15 residues. V shed 1 base, J shed 5 bases, and the junction held 7 bases outside the gene matches. CDR3 DNA: TGTGCCACCAGCAGAGCGGGACAGGCGGTAGACGAGCAGTACTTC. This sequence encodes CATSRAGQAVDEQYF.

The chain recombines TRBV2 with TRBJ2-7, with TRBD2 matching over 11 bases. The CDR3 extends over 20 amino acids. The V gene end was trimmed by 2 bases and the J gene end by 2 bases; junction bases not matched to a gene: 17. Germline V gives CDR1 SNHLY, CDR2 FYNNEI. For the CDR3, the DNA is TGTGCCAGCAGTGAAATTACGTCGGGACTAGCGGATGAGAATCCCTACGAGCAGTACTTC. It specifies CASSEITSGLADENPYEQYF. Complete variable domain (other parts from reference TRBV2 and TRBJ2-7): EPEVTQTPSHQVTQMGQEVILRCVPISNHLYFYWYRQILGQKVEFLVSFYNNEISEKSEIFDDQFSVERPDGSNFTLKIRSTKLEDSAMYFCASSEITSGLADENPYEQYFGPGTRLTVT.

J is TRBJ2-1 and V is TRBV6-6, with TRBD1 matching over 9 bases. There are 16 residues in the CDR3. The ends lost 6 bases at V and 2 bases at J; junction bases unmatched: 8. The germline gives CDR1 MNHNY, CDR2 SVGAGI (reference sequence). The CDR3 here is CASSSSRQGAYNEQFF. In nucleotides, the CDR3 is TGTGCCAGCAGCAGTAGCAGACAGGGGGCCTACAATGAGCAGTTCTTC.

The chain uses TRBV5-4 and TRBJ2-7; D might be TRBD1 (7 bases). Germline CDR1 and CDR2: SGHNT and YYREEE (reference sequence). Trimming stripped 7 bases from V and 5 bases from J, with 19 bases between. This CDR3 contains 14 residues. The CDR3 loop reads CASGRNRGSNEQYF. CDR3 coding DNA: TGTGCCAGCGGGAGGAACAGGGGCAGCAACGAGCAGTACTTC. Filled out from reference TRBV5-4 and TRBJ2-7, the complete variable domain reads ETGVTQSPTHLIKTRGQQVTLRCSSQSGHNTVSWYQQALGQGPQFIFQYYREEENGRGNFPPRFSGLQFPNYSSELNVNALELDDSALYLCASGRNRGSNEQYFGPGTRLTVT.

The V gene is TRBV6-1, the J gene TRBJ1-2; D is possibly TRBD1 (6 bases). Germline-derived CDR1 and CDR2 are MNHNS and SASEGT. Deletions cut 6 bases from V and 2 bases from J, with 13 bases between. The CDR3 totals 14 residues. The CDR3 protein is CASRMAGANYGYTF. In nucleotides, the CDR3 is TGTGCCAGCAGAATGGCAGGGGCAAACTATGGCTACACCTTC.

The rearrangement joins TRBV2 to TRBJ2-4; maybe TRBD2 (6 bases). The V end was cut by 3 bases, the J end by 3 bases, with 6 bases between. The CDR3 totals 13 residues. The germline V gene encodes CDR1 SNHLY and CDR2 FYNNEI. For the CDR3, the DNA is TGTGCCAGCAGTGAGGGAGGCAAAAACATTCAGTACTTC. It is translated as CASSEGGKNIQYF.

This chain joins TRBV5-5 and TRBJ1-4, with D tentatively TRBD1 (5 bases). Trimming stripped 0 bases from V and 5 bases from J, with 11 bases between. Germline CDR1 reads SGHKS; CDR2 reads YYEKEE (reference sequence). The CDR3 is 15 amino acids. This chain's CDR3 is CASSLAGGGNEKLFF. The CDR3, as DNA: TGTGCCAGCAGCTTGGCGGGGGGAGGGAATGAAAAACTGTTTTTT. Variable domain in full (rest from reference TRBV5-5 and TRBJ1-4): DAGVTQSPTHLIKTRGQQVTLRCSPISGHKSVSWYQQVLGQGPQFIFQYYEKEERGRGNFPDRFSARQFPNYSSELNVNALLLGDSALYLCASSLAGGGNEKLFFGSGTQLSVL.

The chain combines TRBV11-1 with TRBJ1-6; a possible D gene is TRBD1 (6 bases). Between the trimmed V and J ends, which lost 5 bases and 7 bases, there was a span of 9 bases. Looked up from germline, CDR1 is SGHAT and CDR2 is FQDESV (reference sequence). The CDR3 consists of 13 residues. CDR3 coding DNA: TGTGCCAGCAGCCTAACAGGGAATTCACCCCTCCACTTT. It is translated as CASSLTGNSPLHF.

This clone was seen a handful of times. The rearrangement joins TRBV10-2 to TRBJ2-1; TRBD1 matches 7 bases. The CDR3 extends over 15 amino acids. Germline V gene sequence: CDR1 WSHSY, CDR2 SAAADI. The V and J ends lost 4 bases and 3 bases, in that order; junction bases with no gene match: 6. In nucleotides, the CDR3 is TGCGCCAGCAGTGTGGTGCAGGGGGACTACAATGAGCAGTTCTTC. It encodes CASSVVQGDYNEQFF.